Sequencing of this T cell receptor beta chain was carried out in a study of cytomegalovirus exposure and HLA in healthy donors. Use of 60 Vbeta and 13 Jbeta primers characterized the PCR. TCRdb's table, derived via immunoSEQ multiplex PCR, lists solely in-frame clones and lacks some. The sample records about 120,000 clones, over 60% being singletons. General study results and limits: Researchers catalogued approximately 170 TCR beta chains as cytomegalovirus-associated.

The germline gives CDR1 SNHLY, CDR2 FYNNEI. CDR3 length: 14 amino acids. Trimming removed 4 bases from V and 3 bases from J, with 12 bases in between. This clone was seen only a few times. The antigen remains undetermined. This sequence joins TRBV2 and TRBJ1-1; no clear D gene. This sequence was found in a man younger than 30 in good health and CMV-seronegative. The sequenced sample consisted of PBMCs. CDR3 sequence reads: CASSAREGYTEAFF. CDR3 sequence (DNA): TGTGCCAGCAGTGCCCGGGAGGGTTACACTGAAGCTTTCTTT.